The 25 T cell receptor beta chains listed next were all sequenced from one sample in a study of molecular identifiers for immune sequencing clone quantification. MiXCR, run by TCRdb on the PCR reads, gives a single entry per CDR3 protein. The data contain over 85,000 distinct CDR3 sequences, around a fifth of them seen just once; the ten biggest clones take up 0.85% to 1.2%. The sample taken for sequencing was naive CD8+ T cells from blood, with Jurkat cell RNA spiked in. Subset meaning: FACS-sorted CD8+CD4-CCR7+CD45RA+ naive T cells. Receptors were obtained from a human donor in good health. Some libraries in this study had Jurkat cell RNA spiked in.

This chain uses TRBV29-1 with TRBJ2-7; a weak D match, TRBD2 (5 bases). The CDR3 totals 15 residues. V gave up 4 bases and J gave up 2 bases, with 18 bases separating them. Germline loops: CDR1 SQVTM, CDR2 ANQGSEA. The CDR3 reads CSVVGWVASTYEQYF. The CDR3 region has the DNA TGCAGCGTTGTCGGATGGGTAGCGAGCACCTACGAGCAGTACTTC.

This clonotype was seen repeatedly, ten times or more. This sequence joins TRBV4-3 and TRBJ1-4, with D unclear. V lost 0 bases and J 5 bases, leaving 13 bases between the germline ends. Germline V lookup: CDR1 LGHNA, CDR2 YSLEER. The CDR3 length is 16 residues. DNA for the CDR3: TGCGCCAGCAGCCAAGATCGATACAGCATAAATGAAAAACTGTTTTTT. Amino acid sequence: CASSQDRYSINEKLFF.

This clonotype was detected ten times or more. The chain links TRBV7-9 to TRBJ1-1, with D tentatively TRBD1 (5 bases). Trimming took off 5 bases at V and 1 base at J, with 11 bases between the two ends. The V gene's germline CDR1 is SEHNR and CDR2 FQNEAQ (reference sequence). The CDR3 extends over 14 amino acids. In DNA, the CDR3 is TGTGCCAGCAGCCCAGGACACCAGAACACTGAAGCTTTCTTT. Translation gives CASSPGHQNTEAFF.

The chain links TRBV29-1 to TRBJ1-1; 8 bases are shared with TRBD1. CDR1 is SQVTM, CDR2 ANQGSEA, per germline. The CDR3 is 16 residues long. J lost 0 bases, V lost 8 bases, and 14 bases had no gene match. This CDR3 is CSSTPVDRGMNTEAFF. Written as DNA, the CDR3 is TGCAGCTCCACTCCGGTAGACAGGGGCATGAACACTGAAGCTTTCTTT.

The rearrangement uses TRBV4-1 and TRBJ2-6; D is ambiguous. From germline, CDR1 is MGHRA and CDR2 YSYEKL. Trimming left V 1 base short and J 0 bases short, with 13 bases between. This CDR3 is built from 18 residues. DNA for the CDR3: TGCGCCAGCAGCCAAGTGTTGGGGTACCTCTCTGGGGCCAACGTCCTGACTTTC. Protein sequence: CASSQVLGYLSGANVLTF.

This clonotype came up many times. The chain combines TRBV20-1 with TRBJ2-2; D is unclear. Germline V lookup: CDR1 DFQATT, CDR2 SNEGSKA (reference sequence). The V and J ends lost 2 bases and 4 bases respectively, with 8 bases between them. CDR3 length equals 13 residues. The CDR3 loop reads CSARLGLTGELFF. CDR3 DNA: TGCAGTGCTAGACTAGGGCTCACCGGGGAGCTGTTTTTT.

On this clonotype: This may stem from a read error, because a much larger clone lies one nucleotide away. This chain connects TRBV7-6 to TRBJ1-1, with D possibly being TRBD1 (5 bases). Per germline, CDR1 SGHVS and CDR2 FNYEAQ. The CDR3 sequence is 17 residues long. The CDR3 DNA is TGTGCCGGCAGCTCCTTACCGGCAGGGAGCGAAGGAACTGAAGCTTTCTTT. Its translation is CAGSSLPAGSEGTEAFF.

The J gene is TRBJ2-3, the V gene TRBV6-5; 12 nucleotides line up with TRBD2. Trimming cost V 7 bases and J 1 base; bases outside gene matches: 15. Germline values: CDR1 MNHEY, CDR2 SVGAGI. The length of the CDR3 is 19 residues. The CDR3 sequence is CASKYNNLAGGRGTDTQYF. DNA of the CDR3: TGTGCCAGCAAGTATAACAACCTAGCGGGAGGGAGGGGCACAGATACGCAGTATTTT.

This clonotype was observed many times. This rearrangement joins TRBV9 to TRBJ2-3; 9 bases line up with TRBD1. Per germline, CDR1 SGDLS and CDR2 YYNGEE. V was pared by 3 bases and J by 3 bases, with 8 bases of the junction left unmatched. The CDR3 is 16 amino acids. This CDR3 reads CASSAEQGALTDTQYF. In DNA, the CDR3 is TGTGCCAGCAGCGCCGAACAGGGGGCCTTAACAGATACGCAGTATTTT.

This clonotype was found many times. This chain links TRBV4-3 with TRBJ2-1; 10 positions match TRBD1. V was clipped by 3 bases and J by 7 bases; unmatched bases: 9. The CDR3 is made up of 16 amino acids. CDR1 LGHNA and CDR2 YSLEER come from the germline V gene. The CDR3 spells CASSHRTQDRGNEQFF. In DNA, the CDR3 is TGCGCCAGCAGCCACCGGACCCAGGACAGGGGGAATGAGCAGTTCTTC.

The sample holds many counts of this clonotype. The chain carries TRBV7-9 and TRBJ1-6; D gene ambiguous. The V end lost 2 bases, the J end lost 5 bases, and 13 bases lay between the germline ends. Germline lookup yields CDR1 SEHNR and CDR2 FQNEAQ (reference sequence). The CDR3 is made up of 16 amino acids. In DNA form, the CDR3 reads TGTGCCAGCAGCTTATGGACTATCAGCAATAATTCACCCCTCCACTTT. Translation gives CASSLWTISNNSPLHF.

The CDR3 protein is CASSARFTEAFF. CDR3 nucleotide sequence: TGTGCCAGTAGTGCCCGATTTACTGAAGCTTTCTTT. The chain links TRBV19 to TRBJ1-1; no clear D gene. The CDR3 is 12 residues long. V dropped 5 bases and J dropped 5 bases, with 9 bases sitting between them. The V gene's germline CDR1 is LNHDA and CDR2 SQIVND (reference sequence).

This clonotype has at least ten counts. The chain has TRBV13 and TRBJ2-3; D not resolved. The length of the CDR3 is 14 residues. Trimming cost V 5 bases and J 4 bases, with 13 bases left between them. Germline V gene sequence: CDR1 PRHDT, CDR2 FYEKMQ (reference sequence). CDR3 region: CASSDRVFSDTQYF. Here the CDR3 DNA reads TGTGCCAGCAGCGATCGGGTTTTCTCAGATACGCAGTATTTT.

On this clonotype itself: A much larger clone differs by one base, so this may be a read error. The conserved phenylalanine or tryptophan is not found at the CDR3 terminus, so this likely reflects a read error. V and J are TRBV6-2 or TRBV6-3 and TRBJ1-2, with D hard to call. Germline CDR1 and CDR2: MNHEY and SVGEGT. V was pared by 3 bases and J by 5 bases, with 4 bases between. CDR3 size: 11 residues. CDR3 protein: CASSYGYGYTS. The CDR3 region has the DNA TGTGCCAGCAGTTATGGGTATGGCTACACCTCC.

There are many counts of this clonotype. The CDR3 DNA reads as TGTGCCAGCAGGCAAGGGGTCCCGGACACTGAAGCTTTCTTT. Translating it yields CASRQGVPDTEAFF. The genes are TRBV12-3 or TRBV12-4 and TRBJ1-1, with D possibly matching TRBD1 (5 bases). Between the trimmed V and J ends, which lost 6 bases and 3 bases, there was a span of 14 bases. This CDR3 has 14 residues.

Of note for this clonotype: A read error may produce the germline difference seen at one junction end. The chain employs TRBV7-8 and TRBJ2-3; D unresolved. Looked up from germline, CDR1 is SGHVS and CDR2 is FQNEAQ. The CDR3 loop spans 11 amino acids. The CDR3 DNA reads TGTGCCAGTAGCCGGTCGGATACGCGGTATTTT. Residues: CASSRSDTRYF.

The table lists this clonotype with a count of one. Lacking the conserved final phenylalanine or tryptophan, this CDR3 likely reflects a read error. The chain couples TRBV2 to TRBJ2-1, with 10 bases that match TRBD2. CDR1 SNHLY and CDR2 FYNNEI come from the germline V gene. This CDR3 region has 15 residues. CDR3 protein: CASSGGLAVYNEQFS. CDR3 nucleotide sequence: TGTGCCAGCAGTGGTGGACTAGCGGTCTACAATGAACAGTTCTCC.

This clonotype was seen at least ten times. J is TRBJ2-7 and V is TRBV27; D possibly corresponds to TRBD1 (6 bases). The CDR3 has 13 amino acids. Trimming stripped 4 bases from V and 4 bases from J, with 11 bases between. CDR1 MNHEY and CDR2 SMNVEV come from the germline V gene (reference sequence). DNA for the CDR3: TGTGCCAGCAGTTACAGACAGGCGTACGAGCAGTACTTC. This sequence encodes CASSYRQAYEQYF.

This clonotype was observed a few times. This chain connects TRBV20-1 to TRBJ1-1, with D uncertain. Per germline, CDR1 DFQATT and CDR2 SNEGSKA (reference sequence). CDR3 size: 14 residues. V was shortened by 0 bases and J by 2 bases, with 10 bases between the two germline ends. The CDR3 is CSARDAGFNTEAFF. The DNA for the CDR3 is TGCAGTGCTAGAGATGCGGGTTTCAACACTGAAGCTTTCTTT.

This clonotype was counted at least ten times. V and J are TRBV13 and TRBJ2-2; D not resolved. Germline CDR1 reads PRHDT; CDR2 reads FYEKMQ (reference sequence). This CDR3 comprises 15 residues. V was shortened by 2 bases and J by 3 bases, with 10 bases between the two germline ends. In nucleotides, the CDR3 is TGTGCCAGCAGCTTAAAAGGGATCGACACCGGGGAGCTGTTTTTT. Translation gives CASSLKGIDTGELFF.

In its sample, this clonotype was seen many times. The rearrangement uses TRBV4-3 and TRBJ2-7, with D tentatively TRBD1 (6 bases). From germline, CDR1 is LGHNA and CDR2 YSLEER. This CDR3 is built from 14 residues. V lost 3 bases, J lost 6 bases, and 15 bases lay in between. The CDR3 region has the DNA TGCGCCAGCAGCCAGGCCTGGGGGCTTAGCGAGCAGTACTTC. Translated: CASSQAWGLSEQYF.

J is TRBJ2-2 and V is TRBV24-1; D might be TRBD1 or TRBD2, each matching 5 bases. Germline-derived CDR1 and CDR2 are KGHDR and SFDVKD. This CDR3 region has 12 residues. The ends were cut back, 5 bases at V and 5 bases at J, with 5 bases in the middle. The CDR3 bases are TGTGCCACCAGTGGGGGGACCGGGGAGCTGTTTTTT. Its protein product is CATSGGTGELFF.

The sample holds many counts of this clonotype. In nucleotides, the CDR3 is TGTGCCAGCGGATTCCCCGCCGGGGACAAGAACACCGGGGAGCTGTTTTTT. This gives the protein CASGFPAGDKNTGELFF. The chain combines TRBV7-9 with TRBJ2-2, with D maybe TRBD1 (6 bases). Germline V gene data show CDR1 as SEHNR and CDR2 as FQNEAQ (reference sequence). This CDR3 has 17 amino acids. Trimming cost V 8 bases and J 1 base, with 20 bases left between them. Full variable domain (rest looked up from reference TRBV7-9 and TRBJ2-2): DTGVSQNPRHKITKRGQNVTFRCDPISEHNRLYWYRQTLGQGPEFLTYFQNEAQLEKSRLLSDRFSAERPKGSFSTLEIQRTEQGDSAMYLCASGFPAGDKNTGELFFGEGSRLTVL.

As concerns this clonotype: Possible read error: a much larger clone is one base away. The rearrangement joins TRBV27 to TRBJ2-3, with a tentative D call TRBD1 (6 bases). Per the germline V gene, CDR1 is MNHEY and CDR2 is SMNVEV (reference sequence). The CDR3 consists of 16 residues. V dropped 6 bases and J dropped 3 bases, with 19 bases sitting between them. CDR3 sequence reads: CASSRYRAPLTDTQYF. DNA of the CDR3: TGTGCCAGCAGCCGCTACAGGGCTCCTCTGACAGATACGCAGTATTTT.

Of note for this clonotype: A much larger clone sits a single nucleotide away, making a read error possible. The V call is TRBV20-1, the J call TRBJ1-1, with 9 bases lining up with TRBD1. Germline V lookup: CDR1 DFQATT, CDR2 SNEGSKA (reference sequence). The CDR3 consists of 16 residues. J was trimmed by 1 base and V by 7 bases; bases with no gene match: 13. CDR3 loop: CSGSPGQGPWNTEAFF. The CDR3 nucleotides are TGCAGTGGCAGCCCGGGACAGGGTCCTTGGAACACTGAAGCTTTCTTT.